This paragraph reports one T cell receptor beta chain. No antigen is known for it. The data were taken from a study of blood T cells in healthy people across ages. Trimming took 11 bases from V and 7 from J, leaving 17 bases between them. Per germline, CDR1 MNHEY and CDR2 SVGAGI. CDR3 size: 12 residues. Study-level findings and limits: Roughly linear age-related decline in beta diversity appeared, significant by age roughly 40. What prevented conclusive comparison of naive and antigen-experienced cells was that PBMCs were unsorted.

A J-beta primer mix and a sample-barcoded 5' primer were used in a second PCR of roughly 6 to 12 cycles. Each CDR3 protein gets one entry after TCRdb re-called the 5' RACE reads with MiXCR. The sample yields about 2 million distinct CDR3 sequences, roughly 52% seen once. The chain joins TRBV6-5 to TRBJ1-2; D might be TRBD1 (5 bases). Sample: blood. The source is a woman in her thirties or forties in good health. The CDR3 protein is CACTLSGGGYTF. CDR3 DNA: TGTGCCTGCACCTTGTCCGGGGGTGGCTACACCTTC.